The clone carrying this T cell receptor (beta chain) appeared a few times. The antigen is undetermined. These data originate in a study of cytomegalovirus exposure and HLA in healthy donors. Study as a whole: About 80 million unique TCRs from HLA-typed donors made up an early data release.

PCR employed 60 Vbeta and 13 Jbeta primers. The table came from immunoSEQ multiplex PCR; TCRdb's copy has only in-frame clones and leaves some out. The sample lists just over 150,000 clones, roughly 82% occurring once. Study-level points and caveats: According to a later analysis, donors in an Asian-associated ancestry cluster reportedly had fewer N-insertions than the roughly 630-donor mean. Across donors, presence/absence analyses took sequencing depth to be roughly uniform.

Healthy bone marrow donors formed the donor group. The sequence derives from a woman between 50 and 59 years old in good health and CMV-seropositive. The source material was PBMCs.

CDR3 sequence reads: CATSRGGMQSYEQYF. The CDR3 bases are TGTGCCACCAGCAGAGGAGGAATGCAGTCCTACGAGCAGTACTTC. V usage is TRBV15 and J usage is TRBJ2-7; D is unresolved. The CDR3 totals 15 residues. Germline V gene sequence: CDR1 LNHNV, CDR2 YYDKDF (reference sequence). Trimming took off 1 base at V and 1 base at J, with 11 bases between the two ends.